This passage covers 16 T cell receptor beta chains from one sample sequenced in a study of blood T cell repertoires in COVID-19 (TCRdb year 2020). The library was generated by the immunoSEQ multiplex PCR assay. TCRdb retrieved this table from immuneACCESS and kept in-frame rearrangements only. Not all clones are present; in checked studies, unresolved V genes account for under half, and no reason is known for the remainder. The sample records about 110,000 clones, over 60% of which are singletons. Around 4% of the sample is held by the ten biggest clonotypes. Sequencing was done on a sample of peripheral blood. The origin of the receptors is a woman of 80 years or more with acute or convalescent COVID-19.

The CDR3 protein is CASSLREETQYF. The CDR3 nucleotides read TGTGCCAGCAGCTTACGGGAAGAGACCCAGTACTTC. J is TRBJ2-5 and V is TRBV5-5, with D hard to call. Trimming pared 2 bases from V and 3 bases from J, leaving 5 bases between. Germline V gene lookup returns CDR1 SGHKS and CDR2 YYEKEE (reference sequence). This CDR3 is built from 12 residues.

The rearrangement links TRBV28 to TRBJ1-1; 10 nucleotides align to TRBD1. After removal of 6 bases from V and 5 bases from J, the junction contained 9 bases not matched to a gene. This CDR3 region has 15 residues. CDR1 is MDHEN and CDR2 is SYDVKM in the germline V gene. The CDR3 bases are TGTGCCAGCAGCTCAACTGGACAGGGGGTAACTGAAGCTTTCTTT. Protein: CASSSTGQGVTEAFF.

The rearrangement links TRBV11-3 to TRBJ2-2, with 9 nucleotides matching TRBD1. This CDR3 region has 15 residues. Germline V gene data show CDR1 as SGHNT and CDR2 as YENEEA. V shed 5 bases, J shed 3 bases, and the junction held 4 bases outside the gene matches. CDR3 protein: CASSPQGADTGELFF. CDR3 bases: TGTGCCAGCAGCCCACAGGGGGCCGACACCGGGGAGCTGTTTTTT.

The sample holds a few counts of this clone. The V call is TRBV30, the J call TRBJ2-3; maybe TRBD1 (6 bases). CDR3 length equals 13 residues. Germline CDR1 reads GTSNPN; CDR2 reads SVGIG (reference sequence). V lost 0 bases and J 4 bases, leaving 8 bases between the germline ends. The CDR3 spells CAWSVGAADTQYF. The DNA for the CDR3 is TGTGCCTGGAGTGTGGGGGCAGCAGATACGCAGTATTTT.

This sequence joins TRBV12-3 or TRBV12-4 and TRBJ2-1; D unclear. The CDR3 extends over 13 amino acids. Trimming took 1 base from V and 11 from J, leaving 12 bases between them. CDR3 coding DNA: TGTGCCAGCAGTTTAGGAGGATTAATCCAGCAGTTCTTC. Its translation is CASSLGGLIQQFF.

The chain joins TRBV18 to TRBJ1-6; TRBD1 aligns across 8 bases. Unmatched junction bases numbered 3, after V lost 6 bases and J lost 5 bases. Per germline, CDR1 KGHSH and CDR2 LQKENI. CDR3 length equals 14 residues. CDR3 protein: CASSLGQDNSPLHF. The CDR3 DNA is TGTGCCAGCTCTTTGGGACAGGATAATTCACCCCTCCACTTT. The full variable domain, its missing parts supplied by reference TRBV18 and TRBJ1-6, is NAGVMQNPRHLVRRRGQEARLRCSPMKGHSHVYWYRQLPEEGLKFMVYLQKENIIDESGMPKERFSAEFPKEGPSILRIQQVVRGDSAAYFCASSLGQDNSPLHFGNGTRLTVT.

The chain has TRBV10-1 and TRBJ2-4, with a tentative D call TRBD1 (5 bases). Trimming removed 0 bases at V and 5 bases at J, with 11 bases between. This CDR3 is 15 amino acids long. CDR1 and CDR2 (germline): WNHNN, SYGVQD (reference sequence). The CDR3 DNA is TGCGCCAGCAGTGAGTCCCACAGGCCTGAAAACATTCAGTACTTC. Amino acid sequence: CASSESHRPENIQYF.

V usage is TRBV12-3 or TRBV12-4 and J usage is TRBJ1-5, with 7 bases identical to TRBD1. Trimming took 6 bases from V and 7 from J; bases not matched to a gene: 6. This CDR3 is 13 amino acids long. The CDR3 DNA follows: TGTGCCAGCAGGGGGACAGCTGGGCAGCCCCAGCATTTT. It is translated as CASRGTAGQPQHF.

The J gene is TRBJ2-1, the V gene TRBV19; 7 positions match TRBD2. Germline trimming cut 5 bases from V and 6 bases from J; bases unmatched to any gene: 4. The germline V gene has CDR1 LNHDA and CDR2 SQIVND (reference sequence). This CDR3 is 13 amino acids long. CDR3 region: CASSRPGGNEQFF. The CDR3 DNA reads TGTGCCAGTAGTCGGCCGGGGGGCAATGAGCAGTTCTTC.

V and J are TRBV3-1 (or the pseudogene TRBV3-2) and TRBJ2-7, with 9 bases aligning to TRBD1. V lost 3 bases to trimming and J lost 1 base; unmatched junction nucleotides: 1. CDR1 LGHDT and CDR2 YNNKEL come from the germline V gene (reference sequence). The CDR3 loop spans 14 amino acids. The CDR3 DNA reads TGTGCCAGCAGCCAGGGACAGGGATCCTACGAGCAGTACTTC. Translated: CASSQGQGSYEQYF.

In this sample, this clone turned up a few times. This chain links TRBV4-3 with TRBJ1-2; D might be TRBD1 (5 bases). Trimming took 3 bases from V and 7 from J, leaving 15 bases between them. Germline V CDR1 and CDR2: LGHNA, YSLEER. This CDR3 region has 14 residues. CDR3 sequence reads: CASSQSGRQLGYTF. For the CDR3, the DNA is TGCGCCAGCAGCCAGTCCGGGAGACAGCTTGGCTACACCTTC.

J is TRBJ2-7 and V is TRBV28; TRBD1 matches at 8 bases. The germline V gene encodes CDR1 MDHEN and CDR2 SYDVKM. The CDR3 has 15 amino acids. The trim removed 4 bases at V and 6 bases at J, leaving 11 bases unmatched. The CDR3 loop reads CASSSPGGVGREQYF. As DNA, the CDR3 is TGTGCCAGCAGTTCGCCAGGGGGCGTGGGACGCGAGCAGTACTTC.

V is TRBV24-1 and J is TRBJ2-2, with TRBD2 matching 9 bases. Germline V gene sequence: CDR1 KGHDR, CDR2 SFDVKD. The CDR3 is made up of 15 amino acids. V trimming: 5 bases; J trimming: 5 bases; junction bases outside the gene matches: 5. CDR3 DNA: TGTGCCACCAGTGGCGGGGGGGCCGGAACCGGGGAGCTGTTTTTT. The encoded protein is CATSGGGAGTGELFF.

As to this clone: One end of the junction varies from germline; a read error may be responsible. The CDR3 region has the DNA TGTGCCATCAGGACAGGGGGCTCCGACGAGCAGTACTTC. Its protein is CAIRTGGSDEQYF. This sequence joins TRBV10-3 and TRBJ2-7; 10 positions agree with TRBD1. CDR1 and CDR2 from the germline V gene are ENHRY and SYGVKD. The CDR3 has 13 amino acids.

The chain recombines TRBV12-3 or TRBV12-4 with TRBJ2-7; D is perhaps TRBD1 (6 bases). This CDR3 contains 13 residues. The V and J ends lost 7 bases and 3 bases respectively, with 13 bases between them. The chain's CDR3 is CASTRPDSYEQYF. CDR3 sequence (DNA): TGTGCCAGCACCCGCCCGGACAGCTACGAGCAGTACTTC.

The chain couples TRBV2 to TRBJ2-1, with 10 bases fitting TRBD2. The CDR3 totals 13 residues. Germline assignment: CDR1 SNHLY and CDR2 FYNNEI. J gave up 15 bases and V 4 bases, and 9 bases lay outside the gene matches. The CDR3, as DNA: TGTGCCAGCAGTGTCGCTAGCGGGGGCCCCGGGTTCTTC. Its translation is CASSVASGGPGFF.